The 9 T cell receptor beta chains below were found in one sample sequenced in a study of blood T cell repertoires in COVID-19. Clones were read by immunoSEQ multiplex PCR, and TCRdb kept only the in-frame ones, dropping some. The profile shows more than 300,000 clones, more than 75% of them singletons. The sample taken for sequencing was PBMCs or T cells enriched from blood (not recorded which). The receptors shown here come from a woman younger than 35 who had recovered from COVID-19.

The chain joins TRBV2 to TRBJ1-2; a weak D match, TRBD1 (6 bases). This CDR3 contains 16 residues. The germline gives CDR1 SNHLY, CDR2 FYNNEI. V was cut by 1 base and J by 2 bases, with 14 bases left in between. The CDR3 reads CASSEGLGGGNYGYTF. The CDR3 coding sequence is TGTGCCAGCAGTGAAGGTTTGGGAGGGGGAAACTATGGCTACACCTTC.

A single count supports this clone. The chain combines TRBV24-1 with TRBJ1-1, with a possible D match to TRBD1 (6 bases). The ends were cut back, 1 base at V and 6 bases at J, with 8 bases in the middle. Germline V lookup: CDR1 KGHDR, CDR2 SFDVKD. This CDR3 spans 13 amino acids. The CDR3 region has the DNA TGTGCCACCAGTGATTTCTCAGGGGCTGAAGCTTTCTTT. Protein sequence: CATSDFSGAEAFF.

The rearrangement links TRBV5-1 to TRBJ1-5; D unresolved. The V end lost 2 bases, the J end lost 4 bases, and 7 bases lay between the germline ends. Germline V gene sequence: CDR1 SGHRS, CDR2 YFSETQ. The CDR3 spans 13 residues. CDR3 protein: CASSFSGNQPQHF. DNA for the CDR3: TGCGCCAGCAGCTTTTCGGGGAATCAGCCCCAGCATTTT. Based on the CDR3 plus reference TRBV5-1 and TRBJ1-5, the full variable domain is KAGVTQTPRYLIKTRGQQVTLSCSPISGHRSVSWYQQTPGQGLQFLFEYFSETQRNKGNFPGRFSGRQFSNSRSEMNVSTLELGDSALYLCASSFSGNQPQHFGDGTRLSIL.

This chain joins TRBV2 and TRBJ1-5; D perhaps matches TRBD1 (5 bases). Germline lookup yields CDR1 SNHLY and CDR2 FYNNEI. This CDR3 is 15 amino acids long. The V and J ends lost 0 bases and 9 bases respectively, with 15 bases between them. The CDR3 DNA follows: TGTGCCAGCAGTGAAGCGGTGGCAGGTACAGGGCCCCAGCATTTT. It yields the protein CASSEAVAGTGPQHF.

This clone appeared a few times. This chain joins TRBV5-6 and TRBJ2-7, with D hard to call. Germline V gene lookup returns CDR1 SGHDT and CDR2 YYEEEE. The ends were cut back, 2 bases at V and 3 bases at J, with 12 bases in the middle. The CDR3 extends over 14 amino acids. CDR3 sequence: CASSFSGSLYEQYF. The DNA of the CDR3 is TGTGCCAGCAGCTTCTCAGGCAGCCTCTACGAGCAGTACTTC.

The chain employs TRBV6-6 and TRBJ2-2; 7 positions match TRBD1. Germline V CDR1 and CDR2: MNHNY, SVGAGI (reference sequence). V shed 11 bases, J shed 1 base, and the junction held 13 bases outside the gene matches. This CDR3 has 16 amino acids. CDR3 nucleotide sequence: TGTGCCGGGTGGAACCGGAGGACAGGGAACACCGGGGAGCTGTTTTTT. It translates to CAGWNRRTGNTGELFF.

The genes are TRBV7-2 and TRBJ1-5; weak D call: TRBD1 (6 bases). Germline CDR1 is SGHTA and CDR2 is FQGNSA. V was cut by 6 bases and J by 3 bases, with 12 bases left in between. This CDR3 contains 14 residues. CDR3 nucleotide sequence: TGTGCCAGCAGACCTACAGGGAACAATCAGCCCCAGCATTTT. It codes for CASRPTGNNQPQHF.

This clone has only a few counts. CDR3 region: CASSQNPTGELFF. The CDR3 bases are TGTGCCAGCAGTCAGAATCCCACCGGGGAGCTGTTTTTT. The chain recombines TRBV7-6 with TRBJ2-2; D is unresolved. V shed 6 bases and J shed 4 bases, with 9 bases lying between them. Germline loops: CDR1 SGHVS, CDR2 FNYEAQ. CDR3 length equals 13 residues.

The J gene is TRBJ1-2, the V gene TRBV30, with 7 bases that match TRBD1. CDR1 and CDR2 from the germline V gene are GTSNPN and SVGIG (reference sequence). V shed 2 bases, J shed 8 bases, and the junction held 5 bases outside the gene matches. This CDR3 is 12 amino acids long. CDR3 loop: CAWSPTGRGYTF. The CDR3 DNA follows: TGTGCCTGGAGTCCGACAGGGCGCGGCTACACCTTC.